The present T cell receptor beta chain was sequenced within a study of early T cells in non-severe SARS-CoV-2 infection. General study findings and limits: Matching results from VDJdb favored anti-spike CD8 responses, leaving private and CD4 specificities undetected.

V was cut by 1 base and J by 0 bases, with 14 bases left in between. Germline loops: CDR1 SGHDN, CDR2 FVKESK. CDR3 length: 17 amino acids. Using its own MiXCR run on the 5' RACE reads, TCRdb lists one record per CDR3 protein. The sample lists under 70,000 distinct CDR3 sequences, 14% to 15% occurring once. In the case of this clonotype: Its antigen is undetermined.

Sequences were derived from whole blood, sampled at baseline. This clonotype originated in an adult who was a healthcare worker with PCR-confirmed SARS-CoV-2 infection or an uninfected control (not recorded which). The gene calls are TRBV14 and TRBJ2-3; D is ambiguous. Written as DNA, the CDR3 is TGTGCCAGCAGCCAAGTCCTGATAAATCCTAGCACAGATACGCAGTATTTT. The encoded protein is CASSQVLINPSTDTQYF.